This is a list of T cell receptor beta chains from one sample in a study of beta chain features in type 1 diabetes. Using immunoSEQ multiplex PCR, the repertoire was profiled, and TCRdb retains in-frame clones only, with some absent. Counted here are some 700,000 clones, around an eighth occurring once; the ten biggest clones make up less than 0.025%. Sample: naive CD4+ T cells from blood. The receptors were sampled from a man aged 18 to 29 with type 1 diabetes. CDR3s include the opening cysteine and the closing phenylalanine or tryptophan. Fields, in order: clone size, V gene, D gene, J gene, CDR3 DNA, CDR3 protein. D genes are given only for firm matches. The listing skips clone size in some rows; elsewhere it reads once, few, many or a size class.

>NA|TRBV7-9|TRBD1|TRBJ1-4
TGTGCCAGCAGGCCTCGCCAGGGGGCTAATGAAAAACTGTTTTTT
CASRPRQGANEKLFF
>NA|TRBV10-3|TRBD2|TRBJ2-3
TGTGCCATCAGTGACTCCAGACTAGCGGGGGAGGATACGCAGTATTTT
CAISDSRLAGEDTQYF
>few|TRBV4-1|NA|TRBJ2-3
TGCGCCAGCAGCCAAGGACACGCTAGCACAGATACGCAGTATTTT
CASSQGHASTDTQYF
>NA|TRBV9|NA|TRBJ2-3
TGTGCCAGCAGCGTAAACCCCGGGGTGACAGATACGCAGTATTTT
CASSVNPGVTDTQYF
>few|TRBV18|TRBD1|TRBJ2-5
TGTGCCAGCTCACCTACGGGACAGGGAGTTGAGACCCAGTACTTC
CASSPTGQGVETQYF
>few|TRBV7-2|NA|TRBJ1-6
TGTGCCAGCAGAGCGAGAGAATGGGGGGCGCATAATTCACCCCTCCACTTT
CASRAREWGAHNSPLHF
>NA|TRBV18|NA|TRBJ1-1
TGTGCCAGCTCACACGGGGGGAACACTGAAGCTTTCTTT
CASSHGGNTEAFF
>NA|TRBV5-4|NA|TRBJ2-1
TGTGCCAGCAGCAAGGGCCCCGACAGCTCCTACAATGAGCAGTTCTTC
CASSKGPDSSYNEQFF
>few|TRBV13|TRBD2|TRBJ2-3
TGTGCCAGCAGCTTAGAGGCTAGCGGGGGTATTGATACGCAGTATTTT
CASSLEASGGIDTQYF
>few|TRBV5-1|NA|TRBJ2-5
TGCGCCAGCAGCCTCGGGACAGCGGGTTACCAAGAGACCCAGTACTTC
CASSLGTAGYQETQYF
>many|TRBV30|NA|TRBJ2-5
TGTGCCGGAGACAGGTACCAAGAGACCCAGTACTTC
CAGDRYQETQYF
>few|TRBV10-3|NA|TRBJ1-5
TGTGCCATCAGTGACCGCCCTGGCGAGGAGCCCCAGCATTTT
CAISDRPGEEPQHF
>few|TRBV5-1|TRBD1|TRBJ2-1
TGCGCCAGCAGCTTTCAGGGGGCTGGCAATGAGCAGTTCTTC
CASSFQGAGNEQFF
>NA|TRBV6-5|NA|TRBJ1-2
TGTGCCAGCAGTTACGACGATTCGCGCTACACCTTC
CASSYDDSRYTF
>few|TRBV15|NA|TRBJ2-2
TGTGCCACCAGCAGAGGAGGGACGAACACCGGGGAGCTGTTTTTT
CATSRGGTNTGELFF
>few|TRBV6-4|NA|TRBJ1-1
TGTGCCAGCAGACTCGGACGGAACACTGAAGCTTTCTTT
CASRLGRNTEAFF
>NA|TRBV6-5|NA|TRBJ2-7
TGTGCCAGCAGTTACTCGCCAGTTGTAGGGAACGAGCAGTACTTC
CASSYSPVVGNEQYF
>few|TRBV18|NA|TRBJ2-2
TGTGCCAGCTCACCACGGGACAACTCGAACACCGGGGAGCTGTTTTTT
CASSPRDNSNTGELFF
>NA|TRBV5-6|NA|TRBJ2-7
TGTGCCAGCAGCCAAGGTCAGGGAGACACCTACGAGCGGCAGTACTTC
CASSQGQGDTYERQYF
>NA|TRBV27|NA|TRBJ2-3
TGTGCCAGCAGTTGGGGGACGTCAGATACGCAGTATTTT
CASSWGTSDTQYF
>NA|TRBV11-2|TRBD2|TRBJ2-7
TGTGCCAGCAGCCAGGGAGGGGTAGTCAACGAGCAGTACTTC
CASSQGGVVNEQYF
>NA|TRBV7-3|NA|TRBJ2-1
TGTGCCAGCAGCCCAAGGGGGGTATTGAGCAATGAGCAGTTCTTC
CASSPRGVLSNEQFF
>NA|TRBV29-1|NA|TRBJ1-2
TGCAGCGCTGAGGGGCGGGGAGCTAACTATGGCTACACCTTC
CSAEGRGANYGYTF
>NA|TRBV7-6|NA|TRBJ1-1
TGTGCCAGCAGCTTTGGGACGGAGAACACTGAAGCTTTCTTT
CASSFGTENTEAFF
>few|TRBV7-8|TRBD2|TRBJ2-3
TGTGCCAGCAGCGCCGGGACTAGCGGGAGCACAGATACGCAGTATTTT
CASSAGTSGSTDTQYF
>few|TRBV6-4|NA|TRBJ2-1
TGTGCCAGCAGCCGCCTGGGCGGGAATGAGCAGTTCTTC
CASSRLGGNEQFF
>NA|TRBV20-1|TRBD1|TRBJ1-1
TGCAGTGCTGACAGGGCAGTAAGAGCTTTCTTT
CSADRAVRAFF
>few|TRBV6-5|NA|TRBJ2-4
TGTGCCAGCGCGAACGCAAACATTCAGTACTTC
CASANANIQYF
>few|TRBV6-5|NA|TRBJ2-2
TGTGCCAGCAGTTCTCCGGGGAAGTCGAACACCGGGGAGCTGTTTTTT
CASSSPGKSNTGELFF
>few|TRBV5-1|TRBD1|TRBJ2-7
TGCGCCAGCAGCCGCGCCCCGGGACAGGAGGCCGAGCAGTACTTC
CASSRAPGQEAEQYF
>few|TRBV30|NA|TRBJ2-2
TGTGCCTGGAGCGGGGCCCGGGGGGAGCTGTTTTTT
CAWSGARGELFF
>NA|TRBV5-4|NA|TRBJ2-5
TGTGCCAGCAGCCCGGGGTCCTCACGGGGTACCCAAGAGACCCAGTACTTC
CASSPGSSRGTQETQYF
>few|TRBV4-1|NA|TRBJ1-6
TGCGCCAGCAGCCAAGGACAGATGAGCTCCTATAATTCACCCCTCCACTTT
CASSQGQMSSYNSPLHF